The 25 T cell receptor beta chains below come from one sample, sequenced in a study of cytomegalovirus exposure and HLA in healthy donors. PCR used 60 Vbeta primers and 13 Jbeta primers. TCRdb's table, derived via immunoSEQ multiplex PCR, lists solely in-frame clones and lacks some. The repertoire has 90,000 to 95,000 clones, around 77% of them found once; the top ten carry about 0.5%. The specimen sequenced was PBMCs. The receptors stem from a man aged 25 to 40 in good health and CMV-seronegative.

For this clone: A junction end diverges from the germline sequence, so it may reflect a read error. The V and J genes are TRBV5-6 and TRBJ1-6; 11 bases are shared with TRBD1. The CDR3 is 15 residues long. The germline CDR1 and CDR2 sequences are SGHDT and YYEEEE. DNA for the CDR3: TGTGCCGGCAGCCCTAGGACAGGGGGCAGTTCACCCCTCCACTTT. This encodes CAGSPRTGGSSPLHF.

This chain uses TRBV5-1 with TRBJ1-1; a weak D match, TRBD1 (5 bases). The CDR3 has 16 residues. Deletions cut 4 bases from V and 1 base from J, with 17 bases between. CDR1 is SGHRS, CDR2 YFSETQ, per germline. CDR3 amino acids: CASSVSGQGANTEAFF. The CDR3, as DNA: TGCGCCAGCAGCGTGAGTGGCCAGGGCGCGAACACTGAAGCTTTCTTT.

The chain's CDR3 is CSVVLTGGSYNEQFF. For the CDR3, the DNA is TGCAGCGTTGTTTTGACAGGGGGTTCCTACAATGAGCAGTTCTTC. The V call is TRBV29-1, the J call TRBJ2-1; 9 bases are a match to TRBD1. CDR3 length equals 15 residues. Germline lookup yields CDR1 SQVTM and CDR2 ANQGSEA. Trimming cost V 4 bases and J 1 base; bases outside gene matches: 5.

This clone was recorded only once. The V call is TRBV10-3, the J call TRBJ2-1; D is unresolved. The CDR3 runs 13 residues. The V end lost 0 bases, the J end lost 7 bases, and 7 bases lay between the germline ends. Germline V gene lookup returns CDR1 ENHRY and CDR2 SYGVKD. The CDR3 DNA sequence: TGTGCCATCAGTGAGTCGGTACAGAATGAGCAGTTCTTC. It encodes CAISESVQNEQFF.

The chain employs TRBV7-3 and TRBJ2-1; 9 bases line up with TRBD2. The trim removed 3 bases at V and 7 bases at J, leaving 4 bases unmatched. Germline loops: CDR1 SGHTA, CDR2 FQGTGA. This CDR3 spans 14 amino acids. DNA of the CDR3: TGTGCCAGCAGCTTGTCTAGCGGGACGAATGAGCAGTTCTTC. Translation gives CASSLSSGTNEQFF.

The DNA of the CDR3 is TGTGCCAGCAGCTCATCTCGGGCTAGCGGGGTTGACAATGAGCAGTTCTTC. It codes for CASSSSRASGVDNEQFF. The rearrangement links TRBV13 to TRBJ2-1, with TRBD2 matching over 9 bases. The CDR3 is made up of 17 amino acids. The trim removed 4 bases at V and 5 bases at J, leaving 12 bases unmatched. CDR1 is PRHDT, CDR2 FYEKMQ, per germline (reference sequence).

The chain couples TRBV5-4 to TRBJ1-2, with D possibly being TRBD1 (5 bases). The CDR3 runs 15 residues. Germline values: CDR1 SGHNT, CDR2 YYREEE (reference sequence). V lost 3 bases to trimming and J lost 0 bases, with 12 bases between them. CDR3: CASSSPGGANYGYTF. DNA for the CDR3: TGTGCCAGCAGCTCGCCGGGGGGAGCTAACTATGGCTACACCTTC.

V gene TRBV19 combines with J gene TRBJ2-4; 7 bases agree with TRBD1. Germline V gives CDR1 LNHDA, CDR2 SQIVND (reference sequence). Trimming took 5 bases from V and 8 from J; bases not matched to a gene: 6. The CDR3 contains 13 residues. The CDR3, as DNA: TGTGCCAGTAGTGACAGGGCTGGGGACATTCAGTACTTC. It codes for CASSDRAGDIQYF.

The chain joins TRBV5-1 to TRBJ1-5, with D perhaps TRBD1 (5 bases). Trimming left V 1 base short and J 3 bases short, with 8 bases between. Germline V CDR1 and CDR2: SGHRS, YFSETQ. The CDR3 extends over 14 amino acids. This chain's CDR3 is CASSLTGPNQPQHF. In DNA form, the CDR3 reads TGCGCCAGCAGCTTGACAGGACCCAATCAGCCCCAGCATTTT. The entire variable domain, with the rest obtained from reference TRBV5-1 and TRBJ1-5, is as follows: KAGVTQTPRYLIKTRGQQVTLSCSPISGHRSVSWYQQTPGQGLQFLFEYFSETQRNKGNFPGRFSGRQFSNSRSEMNVSTLELGDSALYLCASSLTGPNQPQHFGDGTRLSIL.

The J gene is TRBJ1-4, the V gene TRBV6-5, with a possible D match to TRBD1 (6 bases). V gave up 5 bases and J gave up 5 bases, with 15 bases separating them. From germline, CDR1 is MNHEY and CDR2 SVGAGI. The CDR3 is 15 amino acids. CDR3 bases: TGTGCCAGCAGTCCCCTGGGACAAAAAAATGAAAAACTGTTTTTT. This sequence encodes CASSPLGQKNEKLFF.

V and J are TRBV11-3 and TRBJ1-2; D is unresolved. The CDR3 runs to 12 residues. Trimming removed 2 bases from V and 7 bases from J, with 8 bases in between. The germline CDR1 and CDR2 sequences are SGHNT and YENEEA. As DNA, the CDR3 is TGTGCCAGCAGCTTACGTGGAGTTGGCTACACCTTC. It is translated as CASSLRGVGYTF. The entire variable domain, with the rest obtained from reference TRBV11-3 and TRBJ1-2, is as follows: EAGVVQSPRYKIIEKKQPVAFWCNPISGHNTLYWYLQNLGQGPELLIRYENEEAVDDSQLPKDRFSAERLKGVDSTLKIQPAELGDSAVYLCASSLRGVGYTFGSGTRLTVV.

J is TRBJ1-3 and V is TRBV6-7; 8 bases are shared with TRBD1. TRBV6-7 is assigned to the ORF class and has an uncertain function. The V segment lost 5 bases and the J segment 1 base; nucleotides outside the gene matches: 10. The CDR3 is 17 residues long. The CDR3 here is CASSGIRGPCSGNTIYF. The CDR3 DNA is TGTGCCAGCAGTGGCATCAGGGGGCCCTGTTCTGGAAACACCATATATTTT.

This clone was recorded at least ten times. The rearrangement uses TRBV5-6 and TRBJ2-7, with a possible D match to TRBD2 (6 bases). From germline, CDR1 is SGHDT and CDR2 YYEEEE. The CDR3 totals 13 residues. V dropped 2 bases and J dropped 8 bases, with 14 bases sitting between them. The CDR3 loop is CASSFVAEEKQYF. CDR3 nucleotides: TGTGCCAGCAGCTTTGTAGCGGAGGAAAAGCAGTACTTC. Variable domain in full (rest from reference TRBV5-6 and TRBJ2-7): DAGVTQSPTHLIKTRGQQVTLRCSPKSGHDTVSWYQQALGQGPQFIFQYYEEEERQRGNFPDRFSGHQFPNYSSELNVNALLLGDSALYLCASSFVAEEKQYFGPGTRLTVT.

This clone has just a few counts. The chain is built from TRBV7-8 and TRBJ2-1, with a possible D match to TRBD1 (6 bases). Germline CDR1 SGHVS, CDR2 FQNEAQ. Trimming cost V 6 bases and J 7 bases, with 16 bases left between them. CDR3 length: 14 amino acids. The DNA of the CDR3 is TGTGCCAGCAGAATAACGCAGGGGTGGAATGAGCAGTTCTTC. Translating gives CASRITQGWNEQFF.

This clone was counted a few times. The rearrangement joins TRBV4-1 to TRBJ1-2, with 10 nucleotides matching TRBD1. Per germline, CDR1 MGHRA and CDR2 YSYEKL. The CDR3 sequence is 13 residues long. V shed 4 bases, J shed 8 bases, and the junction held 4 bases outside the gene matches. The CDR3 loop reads CASSRGTGEGYTF. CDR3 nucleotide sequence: TGCGCCAGCAGCCGAGGGACAGGGGAAGGCTACACCTTC.

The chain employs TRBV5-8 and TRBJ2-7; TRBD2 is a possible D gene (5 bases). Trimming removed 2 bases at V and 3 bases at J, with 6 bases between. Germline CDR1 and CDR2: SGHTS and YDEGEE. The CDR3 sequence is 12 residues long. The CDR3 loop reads CASSFEGYEQYV. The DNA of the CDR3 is TGTGCCAGCAGCTTCGAGGGCTACGAGCAGTACGTC.

The CDR3 here is CASWQGQVNQPQHF. CDR3 nucleotides: TGTGCCTCATGGCAGGGACAGGTCAATCAGCCCCAGCATTTT. The rearrangement joins TRBV2 to TRBJ1-5; 8 bases are shared with TRBD1. In germline, CDR1 is SNHLY, CDR2 FYNNEI. Trimming removed 11 bases from V and 3 bases from J; junction bases left unmatched: 9. The CDR3 runs 14 residues.

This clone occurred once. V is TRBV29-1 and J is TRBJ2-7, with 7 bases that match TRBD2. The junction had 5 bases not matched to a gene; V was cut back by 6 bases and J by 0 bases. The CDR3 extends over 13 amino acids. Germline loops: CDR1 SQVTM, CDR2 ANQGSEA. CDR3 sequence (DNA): TGCAGCGTCCGGGGGGTGAGCTCCTACGAGCAGTACTTC. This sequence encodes CSVRGVSSYEQYF.

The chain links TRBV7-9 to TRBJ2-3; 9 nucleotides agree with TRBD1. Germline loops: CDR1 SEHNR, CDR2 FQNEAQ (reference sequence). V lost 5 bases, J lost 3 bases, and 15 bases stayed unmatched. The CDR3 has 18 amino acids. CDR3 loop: CASSIPGQGSWSTDTQYF. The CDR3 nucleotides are TGTGCCAGCAGCATACCGGGACAGGGAAGTTGGTCAACAGATACGCAGTATTTT. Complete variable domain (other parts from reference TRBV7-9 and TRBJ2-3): DTGVSQNPRHKITKRGQNVTFRCDPISEHNRLYWYRQTLGQGPEFLTYFQNEAQLEKSRLLSDRFSAERPKGSFSTLEIQRTEQGDSAMYLCASSIPGQGSWSTDTQYFGPGTRLTVL.

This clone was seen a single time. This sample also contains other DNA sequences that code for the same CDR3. This CDR3 is CASSQGGYYDTGELFF. Written as DNA, the CDR3 is TGCGCCAGCAGTCAGGGGGGCTATTACGACACCGGGGAGCTGTTTTTT. The V gene is TRBV5-1, the J gene TRBJ2-2; possibly TRBD1 for D (7 bases). The germline V and J ends were trimmed by 5 bases and 3 bases, with 17 bases remaining between them. Germline V gene lookup returns CDR1 SGHRS and CDR2 YFSETQ. The CDR3 sequence is 16 residues long. Full variable domain (remainder filled in from reference TRBV5-1 and TRBJ2-2): KAGVTQTPRYLIKTRGQQVTLSCSPISGHRSVSWYQQTPGQGLQFLFEYFSETQRNKGNFPGRFSGRQFSNSRSEMNVSTLELGDSALYLCASSQGGYYDTGELFFGEGSRLTVL.

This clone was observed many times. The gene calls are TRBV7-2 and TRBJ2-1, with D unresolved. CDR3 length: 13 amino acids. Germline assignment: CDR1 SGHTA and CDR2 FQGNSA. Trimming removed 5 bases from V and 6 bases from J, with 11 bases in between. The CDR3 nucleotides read TGTGCCAGCAGCCTTGACACCGTCAATGAGCAGTTCTTC. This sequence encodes CASSLDTVNEQFF.

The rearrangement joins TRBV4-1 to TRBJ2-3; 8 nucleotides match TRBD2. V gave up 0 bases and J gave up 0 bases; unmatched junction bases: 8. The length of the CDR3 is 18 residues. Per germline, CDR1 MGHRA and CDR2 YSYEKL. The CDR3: CASSQDRPSGQSTDTQYF. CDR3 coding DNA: TGCGCCAGCAGCCAAGATCGACCTAGCGGGCAGAGCACAGATACGCAGTATTTT.

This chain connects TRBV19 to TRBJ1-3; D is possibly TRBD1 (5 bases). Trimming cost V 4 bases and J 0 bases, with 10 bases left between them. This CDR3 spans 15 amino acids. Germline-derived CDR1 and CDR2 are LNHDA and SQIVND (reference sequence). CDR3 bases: TGTGCCAGTAGTACCGGACAAGGCTCTGGAAACACCATATATTTT. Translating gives CASSTGQGSGNTIYF.

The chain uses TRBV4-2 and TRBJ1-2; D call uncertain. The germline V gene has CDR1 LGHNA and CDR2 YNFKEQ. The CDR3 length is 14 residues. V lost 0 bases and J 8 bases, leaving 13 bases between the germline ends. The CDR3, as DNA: TGTGCCAGCAGCCAAGATCGGGGTTCGGGCGGCTACACCTTC. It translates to CASSQDRGSGGYTF.

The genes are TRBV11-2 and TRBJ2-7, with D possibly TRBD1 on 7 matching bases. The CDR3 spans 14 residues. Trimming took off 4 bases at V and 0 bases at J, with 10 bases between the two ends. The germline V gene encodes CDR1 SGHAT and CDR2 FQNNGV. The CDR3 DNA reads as TGTGCCAGCAGCTATCAGGGGGGCTCCTACGAGCAGTACTTC. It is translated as CASSYQGGSYEQYF. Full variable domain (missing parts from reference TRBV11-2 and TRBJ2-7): EAGVAQSPRYKIIEKRQSVAFWCNPISGHATLYWYQQILGQGPKLLIQFQNNGVVDDSQLPKDRFSAERLKGVDSTLKIQPAKLEDSAVYLCASSYQGGSYEQYFGPGTRLTVT.